The 29 T cell receptor beta chains reported below all come from one sample, sequenced in a study of shared clonotypes between healthy human individuals (TCRdb year 2020). Library creation used the immunoSEQ multiplex PCR assay. TCRdb took this table from immuneACCESS and kept in-frame rearrangements with V and J called. Such tables lack part of the clones; where checked against another copy, unresolved V genes explain under half of the gap, and the rest is unexplained. The table for this sample lists about 680,000 clones; less than 85% of them were counted only once. The ten top clones hold approximately 1.7% of the sample. Sequencing was performed on memory CD4+ T cells sorted from blood. The sample's cell subset or site label, in plain terms: CD45RA-negative fraction. The receptor source for this set is a woman aged 25 to 39 in good health.

The chain joins TRBV14 to TRBJ2-3; either TRBD1 or TRBD2 may fit D (6 bases each). Germline CDR1 reads SGHDN; CDR2 reads FVKESK. The CDR3 spans 18 residues. V was shortened by 4 bases and J by 8 bases, with 28 bases between the two germline ends. The CDR3 bases are TGTGCCAGCAGCCCTCAACATACGCTAGCGAGCAGGGGCGGTACGCAGTATTTT. It specifies CASSPQHTLASRGGTQYF.

Only a few counts were recorded for this clone. The genes are TRBV2 and TRBJ1-6; D not resolved. The length of the CDR3 is 14 residues. The germline V and J ends were trimmed by 11 bases and 5 bases, with 16 bases remaining between them. The V gene's germline CDR1 is SNHLY and CDR2 FYNNEI. The chain's CDR3 is CASAAVRDNSPLHF. The CDR3 DNA reads TGTGCCTCAGCGGCTGTGCGGGATAATTCACCCCTCCACTTT. The variable domain in full, completed from reference TRBV2 and TRBJ1-6, reads EPEVTQTPSHQVTQMGQEVILRCVPISNHLYFYWYRQILGQKVEFLVSFYNNEISEKSEIFDDQFSVERPDGSNFTLKIRSTKLEDSAMYFCASAAVRDNSPLHFGNGTRLTVT.

V and J are TRBV9 and TRBJ1-1, with a possible D match to TRBD1 (5 bases). The CDR3 length is 13 residues. V shed 2 bases and J shed 8 bases, with 13 bases lying between them. CDR1 and CDR2 from the germline V gene are SGDLS and YYNGEE. DNA of the CDR3: TGTGCCAGCAGCGTCGGGGACCACCACGAAGCTTTCTTT. It codes for CASSVGDHHEAFF.

This clone was counted ten times or more. This chain connects TRBV20-1 to TRBJ1-2, with no clear D. Trimming removed 6 bases at V and 9 bases at J, with 14 bases between. CDR1 is DFQATT and CDR2 is SNEGSKA in the germline V gene (reference sequence). The CDR3 has 11 residues. The CDR3 DNA is TGCAGTGCCCCTTGGAAGAGGAGCTACACCTTC. Translated, it gives CSAPWKRSYTF.

As DNA, the CDR3 is TGTGCCAGCAGTCCCCTCCCTCGTACAGGGATGGTGGAAAAACTGTTTTTT. The encoded protein is CASSPLPRTGMVEKLFF. The chain has TRBV27 and TRBJ1-4; a possible D gene is TRBD1 (6 bases). Looked up from germline, CDR1 is MNHEY and CDR2 is SMNVEV (reference sequence). The CDR3 runs to 17 residues. Deletions cut 5 bases from V and 8 bases from J, with 24 bases between.

The V call is TRBV2, the J call TRBJ1-2; tentatively, D is TRBD1 (5 bases). Germline V gene data show CDR1 as SNHLY and CDR2 as FYNNEI. V lost 3 bases and J 1 base, leaving 9 bases between the germline ends. The CDR3 sequence is 14 residues long. CDR3 sequence: CASSETGRNYGYTF. DNA for the CDR3: TGTGCCAGCAGTGAGACGGGGCGTAACTATGGCTACACCTTC.

The chain employs TRBV5-1 and TRBJ1-1; 9 bases map to TRBD1. CDR1 and CDR2 (germline): SGHRS, YFSETQ. The CDR3 consists of 14 residues. The V segment lost 2 bases and the J segment 4 bases; nucleotides outside the gene matches: 3. DNA of the CDR3: TGCGCCAGCAGCTTTTTGGACAGGGGCACTGAAGCTTTCTTT. Protein product: CASSFLDRGTEAFF.

V is TRBV9 and J is TRBJ2-7, with D unresolved. This CDR3 contains 12 residues. Germline assignment: CDR1 SGDLS and CDR2 YYNGEE. Trimming cost V 8 bases and J 0 bases, with 9 bases left between them. CDR3 DNA: TGTGCCAGTGGCCGGAGCTCCTACGAGCAGTACTTC. Protein product: CASGRSSYEQYF.

The gene calls are TRBV5-1 and TRBJ1-1; D might be TRBD1 (5 bases). The V gene lost 4 bases and the J gene lost 0 bases, with 10 bases spanning the gap. The V gene's germline CDR1 is SGHRS and CDR2 YFSETQ. This CDR3 spans 14 amino acids. The CDR3 region is CASSQGGMNTEAFF. CDR3 coding DNA: TGCGCCAGCAGCCAGGGAGGCATGAACACTGAAGCTTTCTTT.

This clone has only a few counts. The chain recombines TRBV5-1 with TRBJ2-1, with D possibly being TRBD2 (6 bases). Trimming removed 0 bases at V and 6 bases at J, with 10 bases between. This CDR3 has 14 residues. Germline V CDR1 and CDR2: SGHRS, YFSETQ. CDR3 DNA sequence: TGCGCCAGCAGCTTGGCCCGGGACTCCAATGAGCAGTTCTTC. Protein: CASSLARDSNEQFF.

V gene TRBV6-5 combines with J gene TRBJ1-4, with TRBD1 identical over 7 bases. The V segment lost 0 bases and the J segment 7 bases; nucleotides outside the gene matches: 5. CDR3 length: 15 amino acids. Germline loops: CDR1 MNHEY, CDR2 SVGAGI. CDR3 sequence reads: CASSYSGQGGEKLFF. In nucleotides, the CDR3 is TGTGCCAGCAGTTACTCTGGCCAGGGGGGTGAAAAACTGTTTTTT.

This rearrangement joins TRBV2 to TRBJ1-5; D is uncertain. V was shortened by 4 bases and J by 0 bases, with 13 bases between the two germline ends. The CDR3 spans 16 residues. Germline CDR1 is SNHLY and CDR2 is FYNNEI. CDR3 DNA: TGTGCCAGCAGTGTGGAGCGGCACTATAGCAATCAGCCCCAGCATTTT. It specifies CASSVERHYSNQPQHF.

Only a few counts were recorded for this clone. The genes are TRBV29-1 and TRBJ2-7; 9 nucleotides line up with TRBD1. V was pared by 6 bases and J by 1 base, with 7 bases of the junction left unmatched. This CDR3 spans 14 amino acids. Germline CDR1 and CDR2: SQVTM and ANQGSEA. The CDR3 nucleotides are TGCAGCGTGACCGGGACAGGGCTATCCTACGAGCAGTACTTC. Protein: CSVTGTGLSYEQYF.

This chain uses TRBV25-1 with TRBJ2-5, with TRBD1 matching 12 bases. The J call may not be correct, given that the DNA end is closer to TRBJ2-7. CDR3 size: 16 residues. Germline V gene data show CDR1 as MGHDK and CDR2 as SYGVNS. The CDR3 coding sequence is TGTGCCAGCAGTGCCTATTCCGGGACAGGGGGCAACGAGCAGTACTTC. Encoded protein: CASSAYSGTGGNEQYF.

This chain links TRBV5-4 with TRBJ1-1; tentatively, D is TRBD1 (6 bases). The CDR3 is 15 amino acids. Deletions cut 2 bases from V and 7 bases from J, with 18 bases between. Germline assignment: CDR1 SGHNT and CDR2 YYREEE (reference sequence). CDR3 in DNA: TGTGCCAGCAGCTTCATACAGGGCGTAGATGGTGAAGCTTTCTTT. This codes for CASSFIQGVDGEAFF. Looking up the rest from reference TRBV5-4 and TRBJ1-1 gives the full variable domain: ETGVTQSPTHLIKTRGQQVTLRCSSQSGHNTVSWYQQALGQGPQFIFQYYREEENGRGNFPPRFSGLQFPNYSSELNVNALELDDSALYLCASSFIQGVDGEAFFGQGTRLTVV.

Of note for this clone: The junction shows a germline mismatch at one end, possibly a read error. The chain has TRBV6-4 and TRBJ2-7, with D unclear. The CDR3 extends over 14 amino acids. Germline-derived CDR1 and CDR2 are MRHNA and SNTAGT. DNA of the CDR3: TGTGCCAGCAGTTACTCTCCACGTACCTACGAGCAGTACTTC. The encoded protein is CASSYSPRTYEQYF.

On this clone itself: A far larger clone is just one base off, so this is likely a read error. The V gene is TRBV11-1, the J gene TRBJ1-2; 7 bases align to TRBD1. Germline V gives CDR1 SGHAT, CDR2 FQDESV (reference sequence). The CDR3 is made up of 13 amino acids. V trimming: 4 bases; J trimming: 1 base; junction bases outside the gene matches: 0. Here the CDR3 reads CASSWDSNYGYTF. CDR3 nucleotides: TGTGCCAGCAGCTGGGACAGTAACTATGGCTACACCTTC.

The chain carries TRBV2 and TRBJ1-5; 7 bases are a match to TRBD1. The CDR3 loop spans 14 amino acids. V dropped 8 bases and J dropped 2; count of bases not matched to a gene: 6. The germline V gene has CDR1 SNHLY and CDR2 FYNNEI. As DNA, the CDR3 is TGTGCCAGCGCAAGACAGGGTGGCAATCAGCCCCAGCATTTT. Its translation: CASARQGGNQPQHF.

On this clone itself: Additional DNA sequences in this sample encode the identical CDR3. This sequence joins TRBV7-7 and TRBJ2-2; D possibly matches TRBD1 or TRBD2 (5 bases each). The germline V gene encodes CDR1 SSHAT and CDR2 FNYEAQ (reference sequence). This CDR3 region has 14 residues. V was trimmed by 5 bases and J by 7 bases, leaving 14 bases between them. The CDR3 protein is CASSRQGDGGELFF. In DNA, the CDR3 is TGTGCCAGCAGCCGTCAAGGGGACGGCGGGGAGCTGTTTTTT.

This chain connects TRBV7-9 to TRBJ2-2; 10 bases align to TRBD1. This CDR3 has 15 residues. The junction had 3 bases not matched to a gene; V was cut back by 4 bases and J by 4 bases. Germline V gene lookup returns CDR1 SEHNR and CDR2 FQNEAQ (reference sequence). CDR3 residues: CASSSDRGPTGELFF. CDR3 DNA: TGTGCCAGCAGCTCCGACAGGGGGCCCACCGGGGAGCTGTTTTTT.

The chain couples TRBV11-1 to TRBJ2-3; D is tentatively TRBD1 or TRBD2 (5 bases each). Germline CDR1 SGHAT, CDR2 FQDESV (reference sequence). V lost 0 bases and J 4 bases, leaving 14 bases between the germline ends. The CDR3 extends over 16 amino acids. The CDR3 nucleotides read TGTGCCAGCAGCTTAGCGGGGCGGGTCCGTCCAGATACGCAGTATTTT. This sequence encodes CASSLAGRVRPDTQYF.

The chain has TRBV28 and TRBJ1-1; no clear D gene. The ends were cut back, 6 bases at V and 1 base at J, with 15 bases in the middle. Germline V CDR1 and CDR2: MDHEN, SYDVKM. The CDR3 is made up of 15 amino acids. The CDR3 DNA is TGTGCCAGCAGATCGATCCACCGGGGGAACACTGAAGCTTTCTTT. It yields the protein CASRSIHRGNTEAFF.

The table lists this clone with a few counts. The chain is built from TRBV5-5 and TRBJ2-3; 8 bases are a match to TRBD2. The germline CDR1 and CDR2 sequences are SGHKS and YYEKEE (reference sequence). This CDR3 is 16 amino acids long. V was clipped by 0 bases and J by 2 bases; unmatched bases: 5. This chain's CDR3 is CASSLVERGFTDTQYF. The CDR3 DNA follows: TGTGCCAGCAGCTTGGTTGAGCGGGGGTTCACAGATACGCAGTATTTT.

This chain links TRBV1 with TRBJ2-3; the table gives TRBD2 as D, unverified against the DNA. TRBV1 corresponds to a pseudogene. The CDR3 length is 17 residues. The DNA for the CDR3 is TGCACCAGCAGCCAAGATCCAGCGGGAGGACCCACAGATACGCAGTATTTT. Translated: CTSSQDPAGGPTDTQYF.

This chain links TRBV7-2 with TRBJ2-7, with TRBD2 matching 14 bases. Germline assignment: CDR1 SGHTA and CDR2 FQGNSA. J lost 8 bases, V lost 5 bases, and 5 bases had no gene match. The CDR3 covers 14 residues. The CDR3 is CASSPGTSGSKQYF. DNA for the CDR3: TGTGCCAGCAGCCCCGGGACTAGCGGGAGTAAGCAGTACTTC.

This chain links TRBV19 with TRBJ2-4, with D possibly TRBD2 on 5 matching bases. Looked up from germline, CDR1 is LNHDA and CDR2 is SQIVND (reference sequence). V lost 2 bases, J lost 3 bases, and 14 bases lay in between. The CDR3 covers 16 residues. CDR3: CASSIWEGSYKNIQYF. CDR3 sequence (DNA): TGTGCCAGTAGTATATGGGAAGGGAGTTACAAAAACATTCAGTACTTC.

This chain uses TRBV6-1 with TRBJ2-7; D may correspond to TRBD1 or TRBD2 (6 bases each). This CDR3 has 14 amino acids. Looked up from germline, CDR1 is MNHNS and CDR2 is SASEGT. Trimming pared 3 bases from V and 4 bases from J, leaving 13 bases between. The CDR3 bases are TGTGCCAGCAGTGATTCCGGGGGCGGTTACGAGCAGTACTTC. It codes for CASSDSGGGYEQYF.

CDR3 region: CAFNRGLLDGYTF. The DNA of the CDR3 is TGTGCGTTCAATCGGGGCTTATTAGATGGCTACACCTTC. This chain uses TRBV30 with TRBJ1-2; D is possibly TRBD1 (5 bases). CDR1 GTSNPN and CDR2 SVGIG come from the germline V gene (reference sequence). The CDR3 spans 13 residues. The whole variable domain, remainder taken from reference TRBV30 and TRBJ1-2, is SQTIHQWPATLVQPVGSPLSLECTVEGTSNPNLYWYRQAAGRGLQLLFYSVGIGQISSEVPQNLSASRPQDRQFILSSKKLLLSDSGFYLCAFNRGLLDGYTFGSGTRLTVV.

The rearrangement uses TRBV7-2 and TRBJ2-4; 9 nucleotides line up with TRBD1. The CDR3 length is 15 residues. Trimming removed 4 bases from V and 7 bases from J; junction bases left unmatched: 8. Looked up from germline, CDR1 is SGHTA and CDR2 is FQGNSA. CDR3 region: CASSSKTGGSNIQYF. The CDR3 nucleotides read TGTGCCAGCAGCTCAAAGACAGGGGGGTCGAACATTCAGTACTTC.